What follows are 25 T cell receptor beta chains derived from one specimen sequenced in a study of response to subunit inactivated influenza vaccine. TCRdb re-called the RT-PCR reads through MiXCR, storing one row per CDR3 protein. The data show 600,000 to 850,000 distinct CDR3 sequences, less than 15% seen once. The sample was PBMCs from blood, taken 14 to 15 days before vaccination. These receptors originate from a man aged 50 to 60 who received an inactivated influenza vaccine.

V is TRBV28 and J is TRBJ1-1, with D perhaps TRBD1 (5 bases). Trimming removed 7 bases from V and 2 bases from J, with 14 bases in between. Germline V CDR1 and CDR2: MDHEN, SYDVKM. The CDR3 covers 14 residues. CDR3 nucleotide sequence: TGTGCCAGCATCCTGGGGGACCCCAACACTGAAGCTTTCTTT. Translated: CASILGDPNTEAFF.

The chain carries TRBV20-1 and TRBJ2-6; the match to TRBD1 covers 8 bases. The ends lost 5 bases at V and 0 bases at J; junction bases unmatched: 9. CDR3 length: 17 residues. Germline loops: CDR1 DFQATT, CDR2 SNEGSKA (reference sequence). The CDR3 sequence is CSASDRAYPSGANVLTF. The CDR3 nucleotides read TGCAGTGCTTCGGACAGGGCATACCCCTCTGGGGCCAACGTCCTGACTTTC.

This chain connects TRBV28 to TRBJ1-1; possible D gene TRBD1, 6 bases. The V gene lost 5 bases and the J gene lost 5 bases, with 21 bases spanning the gap. The CDR3 runs to 16 residues. Germline CDR1 reads MDHEN; CDR2 reads SYDVKM. CDR3 nucleotide sequence: TGTGCCAGCAGTCCTCGGGTAGGGCAAGGGGGGACTGAAGCTTTCTTT. It is translated as CASSPRVGQGGTEAFF.

The chain couples TRBV20-1 to TRBJ2-1, with TRBD1 matching 8 bases. CDR1 is DFQATT, CDR2 SNEGSKA, per germline (reference sequence). The CDR3 is made up of 15 amino acids. Unmatched junction bases numbered 5, after V lost 1 base and J lost 3 bases. The CDR3 loop is CSARGGTGSYNEQFF. For the CDR3, the DNA is TGCAGTGCTAGAGGAGGGACAGGTAGCTACAATGAGCAGTTCTTC.

The genes are TRBV7-6 and TRBJ2-1; possible D gene TRBD1, 6 bases. Germline CDR1 reads SGHVS; CDR2 reads FNYEAQ. The V end lost 5 bases, the J end lost 7 bases, and 12 bases lay between the germline ends. The CDR3 has 13 amino acids. CDR3 bases: TGTGCCAGCAGCCCATACAGGGATAATGAGCAGTTCTTC. Translating gives CASSPYRDNEQFF. The entire variable domain, with the rest obtained from reference TRBV7-6 and TRBJ2-1, is as follows: GAGVSQSPRYKVTKRGQDVALRCDPISGHVSLYWYRQALGQGPEFLTYFNYEAQQDKSGLPNDRFSAERPEGSISTLTIQRTEQRDSAMYRCASSPYRDNEQFFGPGTRLTVL.

V usage is TRBV7-2 and J usage is TRBJ2-1, with 12 bases lining up with TRBD2. Germline CDR1 and CDR2: SGHTA and FQGNSA. The CDR3 extends over 15 amino acids. Trimming at V came to 6 bases and at J to 10 bases, leaving 10 bases not matched to a gene. The CDR3 DNA follows: TGTGCCAGCAGGAAGACTAGCGGGAGTACTCCCGAGCAGTTCTTC. Amino acids: CASRKTSGSTPEQFF.

Notes on this clonotype: A read error may explain this, as a much larger clone is one base away. The chain uses TRBV5-4 and TRBJ2-1, with a tentative D call TRBD2 (5 bases). The ends were cut back, 2 bases at V and 2 bases at J, with 11 bases in the middle. CDR3 length: 15 residues. Germline V gene data show CDR1 as SGHNT and CDR2 as YYREEE (reference sequence). The CDR3 region is CASSLGGWAYNEQFF. In DNA form, the CDR3 reads TGTGCCAGCAGCTTAGGCGGGTGGGCCTACAATGAGCAGTTCTTC.

This clonotype was detected a few times. The chain couples TRBV6-5 to TRBJ1-1; D not resolved. There are 12 residues in the CDR3. Germline V gene data show CDR1 as MNHEY and CDR2 as SVGAGI. With 6 bases removed from V and 8 bases from J, the gap between germline ends came to 13 bases. CDR3 DNA: TGTGCCAGCAGCCTAATGTCGGGCGAAGCTTTCTTT. Translated: CASSLMSGEAFF.

This clonotype was counted only a few times. J is TRBJ1-5 and V is TRBV29-1; 8 bases agree with TRBD1. Germline V gene data show CDR1 as SQVTM and CDR2 as ANQGSEA. CDR3 length: 14 residues. The junction had 7 bases not matched to a gene; V was cut back by 3 bases and J by 6 bases. The CDR3 protein is CSVELAGGSQPQHF. The CDR3 bases are TGCAGCGTTGAGTTGGCAGGGGGCTCTCAGCCCCAGCATTTT.

V and J are TRBV12-3 or TRBV12-4 and TRBJ2-1; 9 bases are a match to TRBD2. V was pared by 6 bases and J by 9 bases, with 12 bases of the junction left unmatched. CDR3 length: 15 residues. CDR3 protein: CASSLSGSSGGEQFF. CDR3 coding DNA: TGTGCCAGCAGCCTTAGCGGGAGTTCGGGGGGTGAGCAGTTCTTC.

This clonotype was detected a few times. The rearrangement links TRBV4-3 to TRBJ1-2; D not resolved. The V and J ends lost 1 base and 3 bases respectively, with 6 bases between them. The CDR3 contains 13 residues. Germline V lookup: CDR1 LGHNA, CDR2 YSLEER. CDR3 DNA: TGCGCCAGCAGCCAAGGGGCAGACTATGGCTACACCTTC. Protein product: CASSQGADYGYTF.

The chain links TRBV6-2 or TRBV6-3 to TRBJ2-3; D is uncertain. The CDR3 runs 16 residues. The germline CDR1 and CDR2 sequences are MNHEY and SVGEGT. V was trimmed by 0 bases and J by 4 bases, leaving 14 bases between them. The CDR3 coding sequence is TGTGCCAGCAGTTACTCGCGGAAGTCGGCTCCAGATACGCAGTATTTT. This codes for CASSYSRKSAPDTQYF.

This clonotype has only a few counts. The gene calls are TRBV12-3 or TRBV12-4 and TRBJ2-2; 12 bases fit TRBD2. The CDR3 runs 15 residues. After removal of 7 bases from V and 4 bases from J, the junction contained 4 bases not matched to a gene. CDR3 sequence: CASTSGRERTGELFF. Written as DNA, the CDR3 is TGTGCCAGCACTAGCGGGAGGGAGCGCACCGGGGAGCTGTTTTTT.

This clonotype was observed a handful of times. The chain has TRBV28 and TRBJ2-1; TRBD2 matches 13 bases. This CDR3 contains 15 residues. The germline gives CDR1 MDHEN, CDR2 SYDVKM. Unmatched junction bases numbered 6, after V lost 5 bases and J lost 8 bases. CDR3: CASSTFGLAGDEQFF. CDR3 coding DNA: TGTGCCAGCAGTACTTTTGGACTAGCGGGAGATGAGCAGTTCTTC.

This clonotype has more than one count but fewer than ten. The genes are TRBV11-2 and TRBJ2-5, with TRBD2 matching over 9 bases. The CDR3 totals 14 residues. The germline V gene encodes CDR1 SGHAT and CDR2 FQNNGV. J lost 1 base, V lost 8 bases, and 5 bases had no gene match. The CDR3: CASRLRGGQETQYF. DNA of the CDR3: TGTGCCAGCCGATTGCGGGGGGGCCAAGAGACCCAGTACTTC.

V and J are TRBV4-3 and TRBJ1-4; no clear D. The germline V gene encodes CDR1 LGHNA and CDR2 YSLEER. The germline V and J ends were trimmed by 3 bases and 1 base, with 9 bases remaining between them. The CDR3 extends over 15 amino acids. The CDR3 is CASSQRVGTNEKLFF. The CDR3 bases are TGCGCCAGCAGCCAGCGTGTAGGAACTAATGAAAAACTGTTTTTT.

This clonotype was observed a handful of times. V usage is TRBV4-1 and J usage is TRBJ2-7; D unclear. V was pared by 3 bases and J by 4 bases, with 13 bases between. This CDR3 spans 14 amino acids. The germline gives CDR1 MGHRA, CDR2 YSYEKL. The CDR3: CASSQTRVPYEQYF. The CDR3 coding sequence is TGCGCCAGCAGCCAGACAAGGGTCCCGTACGAGCAGTACTTC.

The chain combines TRBV28 with TRBJ2-5, with TRBD1 identical over 8 bases. Trimming at V came to 7 bases and at J to 4 bases, leaving 8 bases not matched to a gene. From germline, CDR1 is MDHEN and CDR2 SYDVKM. The CDR3 spans 14 residues. DNA for the CDR3: TGTGCCAGCACCCGGACAGGGTCGGTAGAGACCCAGTACTTC. Protein product: CASTRTGSVETQYF.

The chain employs TRBV6-6 and TRBJ1-4, with D hard to call. CDR1 is MNHNY, CDR2 SVGAGI, per germline (reference sequence). V was pared by 2 bases and J by 9 bases, with 7 bases between. This CDR3 has 12 residues. CDR3 amino acids: CASSYPDQKLFF. CDR3 bases: TGTGCCAGCAGTTACCCGGACCAAAAACTGTTTTTT.

This clonotype was found a few times. The chain couples TRBV6-5 to TRBJ2-5; perhaps TRBD2 as D (5 bases). CDR1 and CDR2 (germline): MNHEY, SVGAGI. The CDR3 has 16 residues. V lost 0 bases to trimming and J lost 5 bases, with 16 bases between them. The CDR3 region is CASSYSRLSRGETQYF. In DNA, the CDR3 is TGTGCCAGCAGTTACTCGAGGCTATCTAGAGGGGAGACCCAGTACTTC.

This clonotype has just a few counts. The chain couples TRBV6-2 or TRBV6-3 to TRBJ2-4; D is unresolved. Germline-derived CDR1 and CDR2 are MNHEY and SVGEGT. The CDR3 loop spans 13 amino acids. V was trimmed by 0 bases and J by 15 bases, leaving 15 bases between them. CDR3 in amino acids: CASSYSGMGFWYF. In DNA form, the CDR3 reads TGTGCCAGCAGTTACTCGGGAATGGGGTTTTGGTACTTC.

This clonotype was picked up a small number of times. This chain connects TRBV6-2 or TRBV6-3 to TRBJ2-3; weak D call: TRBD2 (5 bases). The CDR3 runs 13 residues. The V gene lost 10 bases and the J gene lost 0 bases, with 11 bases spanning the gap. The V gene's germline CDR1 is MNHEY and CDR2 SVGEGT. The CDR3 sequence is CAIRESSTDTQYF. The CDR3 nucleotides read TGTGCCATTAGGGAGTCTAGCACAGATACGCAGTATTTT.

The chain is built from TRBV5-6 and TRBJ2-7; 9 bases agree with TRBD2. The length of the CDR3 is 18 residues. Germline loops: CDR1 SGHDT, CDR2 YYEEEE. After removal of 3 bases from V and 0 bases from J, the junction contained 13 bases not matched to a gene. CDR3 nucleotide sequence: TGTGCCAGCAGCTGGAGGATGGGGACTAGCTGGAGCTCCTACGAGCAGTACTTC. This gives the protein CASSWRMGTSWSSYEQYF.

This clonotype has more than one count but fewer than ten. In nucleotides, the CDR3 is TGTGCCAGCAGCCGTCAAGGGAGGGGTAATGAGCAGTTCTTC. Translating gives CASSRQGRGNEQFF. The chain is built from TRBV7-2 and TRBJ2-1; 7 nucleotides match TRBD2. J gave up 7 bases and V 5 bases, and 8 bases lay outside the gene matches. Per germline, CDR1 SGHTA and CDR2 FQGNSA. This CDR3 comprises 14 residues.

This chain joins TRBV10-3 and TRBJ2-7; either TRBD1 or TRBD2 may supply D (5 bases each). Germline loops: CDR1 ENHRY, CDR2 SYGVKD. Trimming left V 3 bases short and J 4 bases short, with 10 bases between. The CDR3 loop spans 13 amino acids. The CDR3 sequence is CAISEEGLYEQYF. CDR3 nucleotide sequence: TGTGCCATCAGTGAAGAGGGGCTTTACGAGCAGTACTTC.